A few counts support the clone carrying this T cell receptor (beta chain). This entry is derived from a study of blood T cells in healthy people across ages. Whenever a sample was processed, at least 6.5 million PBMCs were isolated. Germline assignment: CDR1 DFQATT and CDR2 SNEGSKA (reference sequence). The V and J ends lost 1 base and 4 bases respectively, with 8 bases between them. The CDR3 loop spans 13 amino acids. Sample-barcoded 5' priming and a J-beta primer mix drove a second PCR of about 7 to 11 cycles. Every individual sample yielded 2.5 million or more paired-end reads (each containing CDR3). TCRdb called the 5' RACE reads again in MiXCR, with one record for every CDR3 protein. The sample consists of about 1.1 million distinct CDR3 sequences, around two fifths of them appearing once.

The rearrangement joins TRBV20-1 to TRBJ1-5; no clear D gene. This TCR was sampled from a young man in good health. Sequenced: blood. This chain's CDR3 is CSARGFENQPQHF. The CDR3 nucleotides are TGCAGTGCTAGAGGTTTCGAAAATCAGCCCCAGCATTTT.